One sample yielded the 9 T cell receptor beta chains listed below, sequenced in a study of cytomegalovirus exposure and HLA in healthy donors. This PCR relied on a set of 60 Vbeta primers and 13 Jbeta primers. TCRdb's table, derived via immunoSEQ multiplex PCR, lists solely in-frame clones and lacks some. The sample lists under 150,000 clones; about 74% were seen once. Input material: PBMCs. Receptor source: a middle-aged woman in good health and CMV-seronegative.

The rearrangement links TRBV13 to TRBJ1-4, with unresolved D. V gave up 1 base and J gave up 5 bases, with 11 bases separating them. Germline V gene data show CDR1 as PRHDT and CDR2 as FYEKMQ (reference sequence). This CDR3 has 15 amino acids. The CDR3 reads CASSLERNRNEKLFF. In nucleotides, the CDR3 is TGTGCCAGCAGCTTAGAAAGGAACAGAAATGAAAAACTGTTTTTT.

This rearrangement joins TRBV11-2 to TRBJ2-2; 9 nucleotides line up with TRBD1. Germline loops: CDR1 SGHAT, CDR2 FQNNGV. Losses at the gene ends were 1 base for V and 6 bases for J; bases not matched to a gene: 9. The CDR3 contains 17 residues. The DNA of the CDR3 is TGTGCCAGCAGCTTAGTCTCGGGACAGGGACGCGCCGGGGAGCTGTTTTTT. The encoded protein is CASSLVSGQGRAGELFF.

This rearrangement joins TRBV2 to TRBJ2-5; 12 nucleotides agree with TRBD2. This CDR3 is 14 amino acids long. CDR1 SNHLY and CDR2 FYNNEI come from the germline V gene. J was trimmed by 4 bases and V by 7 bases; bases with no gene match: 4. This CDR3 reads CASTPLAGGETQYF. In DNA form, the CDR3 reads TGTGCCAGCACCCCACTAGCGGGGGGAGAGACCCAGTACTTC.

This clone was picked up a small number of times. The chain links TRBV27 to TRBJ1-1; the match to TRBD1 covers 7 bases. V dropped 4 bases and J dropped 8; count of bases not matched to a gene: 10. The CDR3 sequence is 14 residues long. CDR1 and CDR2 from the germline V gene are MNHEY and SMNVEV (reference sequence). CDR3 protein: CASSSHLGQLEAFF. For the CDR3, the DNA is TGTGCCAGCAGTTCCCACCTGGGACAGTTAGAAGCTTTCTTT.

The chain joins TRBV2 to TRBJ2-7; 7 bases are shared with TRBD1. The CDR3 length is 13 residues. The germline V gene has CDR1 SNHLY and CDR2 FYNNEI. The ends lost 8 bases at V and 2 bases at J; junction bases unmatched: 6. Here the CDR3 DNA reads TGTGCCAGCCTCAGGGGGAATACCTACGAGCAGTACTTC. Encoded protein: CASLRGNTYEQYF.

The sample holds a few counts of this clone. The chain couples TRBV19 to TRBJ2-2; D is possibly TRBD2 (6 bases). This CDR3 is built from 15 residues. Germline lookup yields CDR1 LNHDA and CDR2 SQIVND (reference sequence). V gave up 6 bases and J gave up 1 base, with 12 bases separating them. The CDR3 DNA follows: TGTGCCAGTAGCGGGAGCGGAATGAACACCGGGGAGCTGTTTTTT. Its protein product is CASSGSGMNTGELFF.

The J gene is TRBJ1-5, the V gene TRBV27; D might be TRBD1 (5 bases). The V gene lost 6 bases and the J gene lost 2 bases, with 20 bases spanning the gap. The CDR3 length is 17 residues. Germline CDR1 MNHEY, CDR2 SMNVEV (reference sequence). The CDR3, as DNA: TGTGCCAGCAGCCGAACAGCCCCAGGGTTTGGCAATCAGCCCCAGCATTTT. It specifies CASSRTAPGFGNQPQHF.

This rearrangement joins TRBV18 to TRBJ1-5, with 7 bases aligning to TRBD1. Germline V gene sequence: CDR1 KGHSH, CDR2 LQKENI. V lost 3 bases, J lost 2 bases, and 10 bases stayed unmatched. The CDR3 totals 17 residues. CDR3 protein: CASSPRQGGFGNQPQHF. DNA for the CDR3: TGTGCCAGCTCACCTCGACAGGGAGGATTTGGCAATCAGCCCCAGCATTTT.

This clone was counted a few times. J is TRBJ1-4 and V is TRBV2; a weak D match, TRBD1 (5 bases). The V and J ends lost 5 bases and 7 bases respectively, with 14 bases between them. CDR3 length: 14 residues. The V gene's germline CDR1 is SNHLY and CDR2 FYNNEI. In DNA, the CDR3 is TGTGCCAGCAGTCGGGGGGGTTTTATTGAAAAACTGTTTTTT. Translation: CASSRGGFIEKLFF.